The T cell receptor (beta chain) under discussion was sequenced for a study of blood T cell repertoires in COVID-19. On the study more broadly: Samples taken during acute and convalescent COVID-19 were collected in the United States, Italy and Spain. In each case, the material was cDNA or gDNA derived from T cells, B-cell-depleted T cells, or PBMCs.

The CDR3 sequence is 15 residues long. The V gene's germline CDR1 is MNHEY and CDR2 SMNVEV (reference sequence). With 0 bases clipped from V and 11 bases from J, the junction kept 7 bases outside the gene matches. Source study methods: Reference gene primer amplification yielded estimated nucleated cell counts. Assay: immunoSEQ multiplex PCR; the TCRdb copy retains only in-frame clones and omits some. D and trimming were read from the DNA, whereas the V and J calls and clone size are those reported in that table. This table holds around 150,000 clones, over 75% found once. This sequence was found in a man in his 70s with acute or convalescent COVID-19. The gene calls are TRBV27 and TRBJ1-6; 7 bases map to TRBD1. The sample consisted of peripheral blood. The CDR3 loop reads CASSLSYRGGPPLHF. In DNA form, the CDR3 reads TGTGCCAGCAGTTTATCTTACAGGGGCGGACCACCCCTCCACTTT.